This TCR beta chain emerged from a study of blood T cell repertoires in COVID-19. Study as a whole: Acute and convalescent COVID-19 specimens originated in the United States, Italy and Spain. T cells, B-cell-depleted T cells, or PBMCs provided the cDNA or gDNA that served as material.

As handled by the study authors: Estimates of nucleated cell counts were drawn from the amplification of reference gene primers. The table came from immunoSEQ multiplex PCR; TCRdb's copy has only in-frame clones and leaves some out. That table furnishes V, J and clone size, whereas the DNA furnished D and trimming. The table has approximately 210,000 clones, about 83% seen once. V was shortened by 0 bases and J by 5 bases, with 17 bases between the two germline ends. CDR1 SGHRS and CDR2 YFSETQ come from the germline V gene. The CDR3 extends over 16 amino acids. This rearrangement joins TRBV5-1 to TRBJ1-2, with a tentative D call TRBD1 (6 bases). Material for sequencing was peripheral blood. This receptor was taken from a woman aged 45-59 years with active or convalescent COVID-19. The CDR3, as DNA: TGCGCCAGCAGCTTGGCTGCCGGGACACCTTTATATGGCTACACCTTC. Its translation is CASSLAAGTPLYGYTF.